A single sample is the source of the 16 T cell receptor beta chains below, sequenced in a study of tumor-infiltrating lymphocytes in primary liver carcinoma. Starting material for RNA and DNA co-extraction consisted of about 20-32 mg of unsorted bulk tissue. From 400 to 500 ng total RNA, TCR beta cDNA was generated with a primer in the constant region. Modified slightly, ARM-PCR produced TCR beta libraries over three nested multiplex PCR rounds. For 10 cycles apiece, the opening two PCR rounds ran with TRBV1-TRBV30 forward primers and a C-beta reverse primer. One entry per CDR3 protein, called by TCRdb with MiXCR from the multiplex PCR reads. This sample has about 44,000 distinct CDR3 sequences, with over 70% found just once. Sequencing was done on a sample of liver tumor tissue from sampling region 3. Subset: tumor region T3, left-lateral pole. These receptor sequences come from a middle-aged man with primary liver carcinoma and hepatitis B virus infection.

The chain uses TRBV11-2 and TRBJ2-3; D is undetermined. This CDR3 region has 16 residues. Trimming removed 1 base from V and 0 bases from J, with 11 bases in between. In germline, CDR1 is SGHAT, CDR2 FQNNGV. CDR3 loop: CASSLGSDSSTDTQYF. CDR3 sequence (DNA): TGTGCCAGCAGCTTAGGGTCGGATTCTAGCACAGATACGCAGTATTTT.

Only a few counts were recorded for this clonotype. A junction boundary mismatches the germline segment, possibly from a read error. The chain uses TRBV12-3 or TRBV12-4 and TRBJ2-2; TRBD1 agrees at 7 bases. The CDR3 has 15 amino acids. The CDR3 region has the DNA TGCGCCAGCAGATCCACAGGGGCGAACACCGGGGAGCTGCTTTTT. It specifies CASRSTGANTGELLF.

This clonotype has more than one count but fewer than ten. A junction end diverges from the germline sequence, so it may reflect a read error. V gene TRBV11-2 combines with J gene TRBJ2-1, with D perhaps matching TRBD2 (5 bases). CDR3 length: 15 amino acids. Germline assignment: CDR1 SGHAT and CDR2 FQNNGV. The CDR3 DNA follows: TGTGCCAGCAGTCCTACTGGGAGCTCCTACAATGAGCGGTTCTTC. Its protein is CASSPTGSSYNERFF.

The chain employs TRBV29-1 and TRBJ2-3; no clear D. The V gene lost 2 bases and the J gene lost 12 bases, with 15 bases spanning the gap. Germline-derived CDR1 and CDR2 are SQVTM and ANQGSEA. CDR3 size: 12 residues. CDR3 nucleotides: TGCAGCGTTGAAAAGGCGATGGCTACCCAGTATTTT. This sequence encodes CSVEKAMATQYF.

On this clonotype itself: One end of the junction does not line up with germline, which may come from a read error. The V and J genes are TRBV4-2 and TRBJ2-7, with D tentatively TRBD1 (5 bases). CDR1 and CDR2 (germline): LGHNA, YNFKEQ. This CDR3 spans 15 amino acids. The DNA of the CDR3 is TGTACCAGAAGCCAAGAACGGACAAGATCCTACGAGCAGTACTTC. Translating it yields CTRSQERTRSYEQYF.

The chain uses TRBV7-9 and TRBJ2-7, with D unclear. Germline V gives CDR1 SEHNR, CDR2 FQNEAQ (reference sequence). The CDR3 is made up of 14 amino acids. The V and J ends lost 8 bases and 6 bases respectively, with 20 bases between them. CDR3 nucleotide sequence: TGTGCCAGCCAGGCAGTCGCGTCTTGGCGCGAGCAGTACTTC. Protein sequence: CASQAVASWREQYF. Full variable domain (rest looked up from reference TRBV7-9 and TRBJ2-7): DTGVSQNPRHKITKRGQNVTFRCDPISEHNRLYWYRQTLGQGPEFLTYFQNEAQLEKSRLLSDRFSAERPKGSFSTLEIQRTEQGDSAMYLCASQAVASWREQYFGPGTRLTVT.

Points on this clonotype: A single base separates this from a much larger clone, so it may be a read error. V usage is TRBV11-2 and J usage is TRBJ2-6; 10 nucleotides agree with TRBD2. The CDR3 is 18 amino acids. The germline CDR1 and CDR2 sequences are SGHAT and FQNNGV. CDR3 in DNA: TGTGCCACCAGCGGGAGGGTAGCGGGGAGATCTGGGGCCAACGTCCTGACTTTC. Amino acid sequence: CATSGRVAGRSGANVLTF.

This clonotype was observed a few times. The junction departs from germline at one end; a sequencing error may be responsible. This rearrangement joins TRBV28 to TRBJ2-3; 7 positions match TRBD2. The germline CDR1 and CDR2 sequences are MDHEN and SYDVKM. The CDR3 sequence is 18 residues long. Written as DNA, the CDR3 is TGTGCCAGCAGCCAATGGGCGGGAGAGGCCCTGAGCACAGGTACGCAGTATTTT. The encoded protein is CASSQWAGEALSTGTQYF.

As concerns this clonotype: A much bigger clone sits one base away, suggesting this may be a read error. This chain uses TRBV7-9 with TRBJ2-5; 8 bases match TRBD2. The CDR3 spans 19 residues. Trimming cost V 0 bases and J 10 bases; bases outside gene matches: 22. The germline gives CDR1 SEHNR, CDR2 FQNEAQ (reference sequence). CDR3 sequence: CASSLAFSLPALAGSDQYF. DNA of the CDR3: TGTGCCAGCAGCTTAGCATTCTCCCTCCCCGCTCTAGCGGGCAGCGACCAGTACTTC.

Turning to this clonotype: The germline gene is not matched at one end of the junction; a read error may be the cause. The V and J genes are TRBV6-6 and TRBJ1-5, with D perhaps TRBD1 (5 bases). The CDR3 runs to 15 residues. In germline, CDR1 is MNHNY, CDR2 SVGAGI (reference sequence). The CDR3 DNA reads as TGTGCCAGCAGACCCGGGGCGGATAGCAATCAGCCCCAGCAGTTT. Its translation is CASRPGADSNQPQQF.

Details on this clonotype: A read error is likely, as this CDR3 ends without the conserved phenylalanine or tryptophan. This sequence joins TRBV6-1 and TRBJ2-7; D uncertain. Germline V CDR1 and CDR2: MNHNS, SASEGT. Trimming cost V 6 bases and J 2 bases, with 14 bases left between them. The length of the CDR3 is 14 residues. CDR3 in amino acids: CASSLQDKTYEQYS. The DNA for the CDR3 is TGTGCCAGCAGCCTCCAGGATAAAACCTACGAGCAGTACTCC.

A word on this clonotype: Relative to the germline gene, one junction end is altered; a read error may explain this. The rearrangement uses TRBV7-8 and TRBJ2-2; D is unclear. Looked up from germline, CDR1 is SGHVS and CDR2 is FQNEAQ. The CDR3 is 16 residues long. The CDR3 sequence is CASSPIRGPNTGELFF. DNA of the CDR3: TGTGCCAGCAGCCCCATTCGAGGACCGAACACCGGAGAGCTGTTTTTT.

This clonotype has at least ten counts. This rearrangement joins TRBV28 to TRBJ2-3; 13 bases map to TRBD2. This CDR3 is 18 amino acids long. V trimming: 3 bases; J trimming: 5 bases; junction bases outside the gene matches: 11. Germline V gene data show CDR1 as MDHEN and CDR2 as SYDVKM. The CDR3 DNA sequence: TGTGCCAGCAGTTTCCCCCGACTAGCGGGAGGCCGCCGAGATACGCAGTATTTT. This sequence encodes CASSFPRLAGGRRDTQYF.

V is TRBV30 and J is TRBJ2-1; D is perhaps TRBD2 (6 bases). Trimming shortened V by 8 bases and J by 6 bases, and 17 bases separated the two germline ends. The CDR3 is made up of 13 amino acids. The germline CDR1 and CDR2 sequences are GTSNPN and SVGIG (reference sequence). This CDR3 is CASLRENCNEQFF. The CDR3 coding sequence is TGTGCCAGCCTTCGGGAGAACTGCAATGAGCAGTTCTTC. Full variable domain (missing parts from reference TRBV30 and TRBJ2-1): SQTIHQWPATLVQPVGSPLSLECTVEGTSNPNLYWYRQAAGRGLQLLFYSVGIGQISSEVPQNLSASRPQDRQFILSSKKLLLSDSGFYLCASLRENCNEQFFGPGTRLTVL.

This clonotype has a handful of counts. The chain combines TRBV2 with TRBJ2-3, with 8 bases fitting TRBD2. CDR3 length: 12 residues. Per the germline V gene, CDR1 is SNHLY and CDR2 is FYNNEI. V shed 5 bases and J 8 bases; nucleotides not matched to a gene: 3. The CDR3 DNA reads TGTGCCAGCAGTAGCGGGAGCGGTACGCAGTATTTT. This translates into CASSSGSGTQYF.

The rearrangement joins TRBV4-1 to TRBJ2-4, with D possibly matching TRBD2 (6 bases). The CDR3 has 19 amino acids. Per the germline V gene, CDR1 is MGHRA and CDR2 is YSYEKL. With 0 bases removed from V and 1 base from J, the gap between germline ends came to 19 bases. The CDR3 spells CASSQDSGESSPAKNIQYF. In DNA, the CDR3 is TGCGCCAGCAGCCAAGACTCGGGGGAGAGTAGCCCTGCCAAAAACATTCAGTACTTC.